This TCR beta chain was profiled in a study of blood T cells in healthy people across ages. Study details: T cells yielded about one barcoded beta molecule per two cells through template switching.

Only a few counts were recorded for this clonotype. Germline CDR1 is SEHNR and CDR2 is FQNEAQ (reference sequence). Trimming pared 3 bases from V and 1 base from J, leaving 9 bases between. This CDR3 is 14 amino acids long. The use of a sample-barcoded 5' primer and a J-beta primer mix characterized a second PCR of 7 to 11 cycles. TCRdb redid the calling of the 5' RACE reads with MiXCR, one entry per CDR3 protein. The data contain 1,100,000 or so distinct CDR3 sequences, 40% to 50% of them singletons. Per-sample PBMC isolation yielded at least 6.5 million cells. The genes are TRBV7-9 and TRBJ1-1, with D perhaps TRBD1 (6 bases). The clonotype comes from an older woman in good health. The sequencing input was blood. This chain's CDR3 is CASSFLTGNTEAFF. The CDR3 DNA reads as TGTGCCAGCAGCTTCTTGACAGGGAACACTGAAGCTTTCTTT.